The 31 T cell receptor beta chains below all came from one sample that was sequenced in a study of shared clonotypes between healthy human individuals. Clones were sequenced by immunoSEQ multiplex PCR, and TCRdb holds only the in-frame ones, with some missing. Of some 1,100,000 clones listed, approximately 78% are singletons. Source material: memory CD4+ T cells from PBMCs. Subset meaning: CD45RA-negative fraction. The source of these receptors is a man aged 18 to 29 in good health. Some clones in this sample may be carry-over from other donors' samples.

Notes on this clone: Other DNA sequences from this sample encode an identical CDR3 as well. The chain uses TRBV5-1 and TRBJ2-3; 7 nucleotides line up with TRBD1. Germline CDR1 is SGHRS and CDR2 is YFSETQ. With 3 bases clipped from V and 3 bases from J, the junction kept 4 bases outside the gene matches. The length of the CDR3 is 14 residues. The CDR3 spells CASSSGTVTDTQYF. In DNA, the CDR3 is TGCGCCAGCAGCTCCGGGACAGTTACAGATACGCAGTATTTT.

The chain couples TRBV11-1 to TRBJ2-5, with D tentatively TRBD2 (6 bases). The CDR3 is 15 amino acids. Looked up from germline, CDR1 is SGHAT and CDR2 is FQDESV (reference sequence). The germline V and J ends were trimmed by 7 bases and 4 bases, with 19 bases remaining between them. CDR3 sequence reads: CASISRGGDGETQYF. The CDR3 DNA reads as TGTGCCAGCATCTCACGGGGCGGGGATGGAGAGACCCAGTACTTC.

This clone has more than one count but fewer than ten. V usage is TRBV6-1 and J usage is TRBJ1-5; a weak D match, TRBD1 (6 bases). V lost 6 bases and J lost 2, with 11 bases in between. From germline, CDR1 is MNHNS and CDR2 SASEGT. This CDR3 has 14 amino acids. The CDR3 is CASRGPGGNQPQHF. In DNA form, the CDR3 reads TGTGCCAGCAGAGGCCCAGGGGGCAATCAGCCCCAGCATTTT.

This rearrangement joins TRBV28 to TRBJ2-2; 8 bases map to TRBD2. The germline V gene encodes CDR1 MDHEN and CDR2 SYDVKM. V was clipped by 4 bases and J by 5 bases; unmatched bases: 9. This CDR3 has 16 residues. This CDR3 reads CASSSPSGSFTGELFF. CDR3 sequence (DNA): TGTGCCAGCAGTTCCCCAAGCGGGAGCTTTACCGGGGAGCTGTTTTTT.

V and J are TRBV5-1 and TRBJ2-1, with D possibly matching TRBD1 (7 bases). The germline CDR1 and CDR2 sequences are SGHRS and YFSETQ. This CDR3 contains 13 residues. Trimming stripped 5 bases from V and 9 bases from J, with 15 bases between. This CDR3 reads CASRNPGGSEQFF. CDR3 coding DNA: TGCGCCAGCAGGAATCCAGGGGGGAGTGAGCAGTTCTTC.

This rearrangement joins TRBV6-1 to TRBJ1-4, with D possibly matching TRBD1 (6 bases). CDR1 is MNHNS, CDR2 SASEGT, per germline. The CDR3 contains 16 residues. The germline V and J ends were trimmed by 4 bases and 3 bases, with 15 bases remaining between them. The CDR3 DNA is TGTGCCAGCAGTGGGACAAGAGGGGGGGCTAATGAAAAACTGTTTTTT. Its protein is CASSGTRGGANEKLFF.

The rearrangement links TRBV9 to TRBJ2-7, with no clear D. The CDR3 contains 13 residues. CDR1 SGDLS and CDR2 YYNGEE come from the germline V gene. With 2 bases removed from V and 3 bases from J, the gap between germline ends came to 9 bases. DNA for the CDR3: TGTGCCAGCAGCGTCACCCGAGTCTACGAGCAGTACTTC. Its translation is CASSVTRVYEQYF.

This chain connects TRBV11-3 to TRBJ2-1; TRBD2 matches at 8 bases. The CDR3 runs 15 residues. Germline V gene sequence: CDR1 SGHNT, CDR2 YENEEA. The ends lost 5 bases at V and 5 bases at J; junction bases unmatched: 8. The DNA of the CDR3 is TGTGCCAGCAGCCAGGGACTAGTTTTCAACAATGAGCAGTTCTTC. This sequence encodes CASSQGLVFNNEQFF. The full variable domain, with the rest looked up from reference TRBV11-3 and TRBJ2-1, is EAGVVQSPRYKIIEKKQPVAFWCNPISGHNTLYWYLQNLGQGPELLIRYENEEAVDDSQLPKDRFSAERLKGVDSTLKIQPAELGDSAVYLCASSQGLVFNNEQFFGPGTRLTVL.

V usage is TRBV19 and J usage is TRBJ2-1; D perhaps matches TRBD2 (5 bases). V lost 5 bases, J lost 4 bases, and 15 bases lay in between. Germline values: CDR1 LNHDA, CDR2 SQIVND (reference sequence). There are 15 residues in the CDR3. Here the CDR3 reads CASSERPGRYNEQFF. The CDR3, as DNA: TGTGCCAGTAGTGAGCGGCCTGGGAGATACAATGAGCAGTTCTTC. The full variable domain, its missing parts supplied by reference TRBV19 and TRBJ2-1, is DGGITQSPKYLFRKEGQNVTLSCEQNLNHDAMYWYRQDPGQGLRLIYYSQIVNDFQKGDIAEGYSVSREKKESFPLTVTSAQKNPTAFYLCASSERPGRYNEQFFGPGTRLTVL.

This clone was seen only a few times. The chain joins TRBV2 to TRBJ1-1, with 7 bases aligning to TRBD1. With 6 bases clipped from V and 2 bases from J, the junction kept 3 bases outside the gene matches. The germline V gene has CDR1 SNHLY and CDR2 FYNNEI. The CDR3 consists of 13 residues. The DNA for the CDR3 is TGTGCCAGCAGGAGGACAGGTAACACTGAAGCTTTCTTT. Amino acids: CASRRTGNTEAFF.

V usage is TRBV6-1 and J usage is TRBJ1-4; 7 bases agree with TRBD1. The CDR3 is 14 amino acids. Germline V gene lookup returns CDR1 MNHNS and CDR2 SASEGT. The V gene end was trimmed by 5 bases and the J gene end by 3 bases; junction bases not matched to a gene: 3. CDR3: CASSRTGSNEKLFF. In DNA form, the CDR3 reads TGTGCCAGCAGTCGGACAGGCTCTAATGAAAAACTGTTTTTT.

The CDR3 reads CASSLTLAESSYEQYF. Written as DNA, the CDR3 is TGTGCCAGCAGCTTAACACTAGCGGAGAGCTCCTACGAGCAGTACTTC. The chain combines TRBV11-2 with TRBJ2-7, with TRBD2 matching over 8 bases. Germline lookup yields CDR1 SGHAT and CDR2 FQNNGV. V dropped 2 bases and J dropped 0; count of bases not matched to a gene: 6. CDR3 length: 16 residues.

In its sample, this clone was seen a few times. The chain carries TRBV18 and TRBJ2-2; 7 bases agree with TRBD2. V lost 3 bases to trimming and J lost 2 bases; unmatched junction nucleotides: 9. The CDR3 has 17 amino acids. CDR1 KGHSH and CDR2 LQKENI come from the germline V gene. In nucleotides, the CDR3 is TGTGCCAGCTCACCCAGCGCTACGGGGGGTAACACCGGGGAGCTGTTTTTT. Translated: CASSPSATGGNTGELFF.

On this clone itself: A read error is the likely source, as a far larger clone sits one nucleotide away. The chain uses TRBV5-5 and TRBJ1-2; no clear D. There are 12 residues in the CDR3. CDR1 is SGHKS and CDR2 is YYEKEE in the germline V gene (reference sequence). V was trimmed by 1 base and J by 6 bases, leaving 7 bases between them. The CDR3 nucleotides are TGTGCCAGCAGCTTGAACGGGGATGGCTACACCTTC. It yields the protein CASSLNGDGYTF.

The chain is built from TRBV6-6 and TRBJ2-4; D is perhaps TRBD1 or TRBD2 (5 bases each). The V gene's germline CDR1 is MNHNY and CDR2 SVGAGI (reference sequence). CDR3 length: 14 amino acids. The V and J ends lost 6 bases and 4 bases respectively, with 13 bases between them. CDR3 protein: CASSPGTGKNIQYF. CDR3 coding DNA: TGTGCCAGCAGCCCCGGGACCGGAAAAAACATTCAGTACTTC.

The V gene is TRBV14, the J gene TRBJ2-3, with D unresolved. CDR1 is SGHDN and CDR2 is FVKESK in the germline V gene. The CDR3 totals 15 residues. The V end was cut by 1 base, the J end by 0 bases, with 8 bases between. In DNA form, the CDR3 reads TGTGCCAGCAGCCAAGTGACATCTAGCACAGATACGCAGTATTTT. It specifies CASSQVTSSTDTQYF.

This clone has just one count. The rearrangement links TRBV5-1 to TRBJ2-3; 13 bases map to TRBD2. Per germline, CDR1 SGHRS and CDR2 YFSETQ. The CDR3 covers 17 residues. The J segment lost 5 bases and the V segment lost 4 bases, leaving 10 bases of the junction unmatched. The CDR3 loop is CASSPALAGGPEDTQYF. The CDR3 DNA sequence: TGCGCCAGCAGCCCGGCACTAGCGGGAGGGCCGGAAGATACGCAGTATTTT.

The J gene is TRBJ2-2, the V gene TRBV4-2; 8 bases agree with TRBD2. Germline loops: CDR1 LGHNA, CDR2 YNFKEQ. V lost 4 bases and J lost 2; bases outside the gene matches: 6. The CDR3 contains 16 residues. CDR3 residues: CASSPMTSENTGELFF. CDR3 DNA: TGTGCCAGCAGCCCCATGACTAGCGAAAACACCGGGGAGCTGTTTTTT.

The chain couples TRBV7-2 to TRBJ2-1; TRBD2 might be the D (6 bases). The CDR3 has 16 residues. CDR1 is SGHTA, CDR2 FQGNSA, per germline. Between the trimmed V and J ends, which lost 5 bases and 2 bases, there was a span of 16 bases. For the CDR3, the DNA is TGTGCCAGCAGCATACCCGTGGCTAGCGCCTACAATGAGCAGTTCTTC. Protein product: CASSIPVASAYNEQFF.

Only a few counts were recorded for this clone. CDR3: CASSPPGFTDTQYF. DNA for the CDR3: TGTGCCAGCAGCCCTCCCGGATTCACAGATACGCAGTATTTT. V gene TRBV6-5 combines with J gene TRBJ2-3, with no clear D. The CDR3 totals 14 residues. In germline, CDR1 is MNHEY, CDR2 SVGAGI. The V end was cut by 6 bases, the J end by 2 bases, with 12 bases between.

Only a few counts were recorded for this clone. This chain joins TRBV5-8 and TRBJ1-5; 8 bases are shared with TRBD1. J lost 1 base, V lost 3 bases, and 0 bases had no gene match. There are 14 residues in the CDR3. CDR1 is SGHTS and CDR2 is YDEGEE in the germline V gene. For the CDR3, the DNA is TGTGCCAGCAGCTGGGACAGGAGCAATCAGCCCCAGCATTTT. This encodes CASSWDRSNQPQHF.

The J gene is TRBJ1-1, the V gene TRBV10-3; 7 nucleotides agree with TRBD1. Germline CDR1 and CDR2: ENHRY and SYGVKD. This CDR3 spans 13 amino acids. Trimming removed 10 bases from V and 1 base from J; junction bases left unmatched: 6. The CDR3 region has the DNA TGTGCCACCGGACAGGTGACGAACACTGAAGCTTTCTTT. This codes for CATGQVTNTEAFF.

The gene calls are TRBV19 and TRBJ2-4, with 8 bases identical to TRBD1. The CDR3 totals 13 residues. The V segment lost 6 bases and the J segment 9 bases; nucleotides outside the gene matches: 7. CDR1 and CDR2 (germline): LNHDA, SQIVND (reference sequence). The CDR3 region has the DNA TGTGCCAGTAGGGCCACAGGGACAGGCATTCAGTACTTC. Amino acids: CASRATGTGIQYF.

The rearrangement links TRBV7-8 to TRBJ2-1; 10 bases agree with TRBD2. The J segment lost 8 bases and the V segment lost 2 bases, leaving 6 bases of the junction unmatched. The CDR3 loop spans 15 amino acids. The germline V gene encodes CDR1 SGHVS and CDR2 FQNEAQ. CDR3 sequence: CASSLTSGRADEQFF. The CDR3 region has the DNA TGTGCCAGCAGCTTAACGAGCGGGAGGGCCGATGAGCAGTTCTTC.

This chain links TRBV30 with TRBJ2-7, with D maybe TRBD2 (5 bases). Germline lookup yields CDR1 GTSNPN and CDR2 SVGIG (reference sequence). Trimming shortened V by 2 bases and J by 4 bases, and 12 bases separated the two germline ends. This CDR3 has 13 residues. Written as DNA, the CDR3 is TGTGCCTGGAGTTATCCGGGAAGATACGAGCAGTACTTC. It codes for CAWSYPGRYEQYF.

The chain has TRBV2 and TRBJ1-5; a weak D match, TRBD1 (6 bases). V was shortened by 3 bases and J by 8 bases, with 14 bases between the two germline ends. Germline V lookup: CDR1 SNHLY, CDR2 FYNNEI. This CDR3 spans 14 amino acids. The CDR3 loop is CASSDLEGGKPQHF. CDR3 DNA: TGTGCCAGCAGTGATCTAGAGGGGGGCAAGCCCCAGCATTTT.

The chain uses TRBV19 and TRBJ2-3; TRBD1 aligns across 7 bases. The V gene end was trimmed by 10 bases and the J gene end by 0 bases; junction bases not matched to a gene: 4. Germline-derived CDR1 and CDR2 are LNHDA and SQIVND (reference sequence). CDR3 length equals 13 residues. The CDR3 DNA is TGTGCCACCGAGGACAGGAGCACAGATACGCAGTATTTT. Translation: CATEDRSTDTQYF.

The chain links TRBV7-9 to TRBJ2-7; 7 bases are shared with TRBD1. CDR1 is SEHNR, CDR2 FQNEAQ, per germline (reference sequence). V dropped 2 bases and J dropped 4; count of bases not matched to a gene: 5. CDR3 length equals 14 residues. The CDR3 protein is CASSLTTGFYEQYF. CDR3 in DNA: TGTGCCAGCAGCTTAACGACAGGGTTTTACGAGCAGTACTTC.

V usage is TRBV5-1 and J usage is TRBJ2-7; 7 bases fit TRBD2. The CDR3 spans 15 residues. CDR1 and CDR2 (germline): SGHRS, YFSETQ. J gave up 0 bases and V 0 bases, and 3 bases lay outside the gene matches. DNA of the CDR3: TGCGCCAGCAGCTTGGGCGGGAGTAACTCCTACGAGCAGTACTTC. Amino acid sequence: CASSLGGSNSYEQYF.

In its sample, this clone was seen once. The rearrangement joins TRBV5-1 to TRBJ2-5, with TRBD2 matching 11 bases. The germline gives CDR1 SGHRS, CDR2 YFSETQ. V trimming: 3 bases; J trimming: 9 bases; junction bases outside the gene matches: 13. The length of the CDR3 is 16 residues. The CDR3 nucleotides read TGCGCCAGCAGCTCCGTAGCGGGAGGGCCCTCTAGGGCCCAGTACTTC. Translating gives CASSSVAGGPSRAQYF.

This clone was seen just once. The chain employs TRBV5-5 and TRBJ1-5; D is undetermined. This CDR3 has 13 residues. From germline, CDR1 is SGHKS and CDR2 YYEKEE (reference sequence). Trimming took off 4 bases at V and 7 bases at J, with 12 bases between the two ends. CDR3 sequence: CASSLLLSQPQHF. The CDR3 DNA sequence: TGTGCCAGCAGCCTTTTGCTCTCCCAGCCCCAGCATTTT.